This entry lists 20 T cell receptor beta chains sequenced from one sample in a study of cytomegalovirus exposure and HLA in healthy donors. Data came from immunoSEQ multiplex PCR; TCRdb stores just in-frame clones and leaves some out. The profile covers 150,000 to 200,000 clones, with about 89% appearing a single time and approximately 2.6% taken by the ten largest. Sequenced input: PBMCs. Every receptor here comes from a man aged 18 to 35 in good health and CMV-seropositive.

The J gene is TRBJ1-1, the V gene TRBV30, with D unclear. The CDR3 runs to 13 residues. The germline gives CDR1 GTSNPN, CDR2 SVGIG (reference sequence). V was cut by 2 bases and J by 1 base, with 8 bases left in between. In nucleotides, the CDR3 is TGTGCCTGGAGTAGCTATGGGAACACTGAAGCTTTCTTT. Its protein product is CAWSSYGNTEAFF. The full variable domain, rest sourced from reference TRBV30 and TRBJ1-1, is SQTIHQWPATLVQPVGSPLSLECTVEGTSNPNLYWYRQAAGRGLQLLFYSVGIGQISSEVPQNLSASRPQDRQFILSSKKLLLSDSGFYLCAWSSYGNTEAFFGQGTRLTVV.

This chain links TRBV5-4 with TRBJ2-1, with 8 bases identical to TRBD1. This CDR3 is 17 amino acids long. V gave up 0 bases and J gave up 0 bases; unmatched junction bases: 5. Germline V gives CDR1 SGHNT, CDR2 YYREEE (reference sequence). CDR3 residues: CASSLGQGLSSYNEQFF. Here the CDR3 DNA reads TGTGCCAGCAGCTTGGGACAGGGGCTGAGCTCCTACAATGAGCAGTTCTTC. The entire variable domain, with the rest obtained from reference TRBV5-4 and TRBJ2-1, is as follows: ETGVTQSPTHLIKTRGQQVTLRCSSQSGHNTVSWYQQALGQGPQFIFQYYREEENGRGNFPPRFSGLQFPNYSSELNVNALELDDSALYLCASSLGQGLSSYNEQFFGPGTRLTVL.

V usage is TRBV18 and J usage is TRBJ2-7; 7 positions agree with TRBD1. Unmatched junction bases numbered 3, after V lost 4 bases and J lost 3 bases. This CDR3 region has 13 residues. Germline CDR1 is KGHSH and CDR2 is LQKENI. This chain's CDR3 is CASSLQGYYEQYF. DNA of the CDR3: TGTGCCAGCTCACTACAGGGGTACTACGAGCAGTACTTC.

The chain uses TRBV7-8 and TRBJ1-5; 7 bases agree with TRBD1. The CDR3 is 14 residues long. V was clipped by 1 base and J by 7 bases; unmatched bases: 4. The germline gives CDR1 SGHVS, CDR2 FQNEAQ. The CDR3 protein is CASSLGRGRQPQHF. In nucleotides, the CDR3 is TGTGCCAGCAGCTTAGGGAGGGGGCGGCAGCCCCAGCATTTT. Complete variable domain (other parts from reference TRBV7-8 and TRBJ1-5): GAGVSQSPRYKVAKRGQDVALRCDPISGHVSLFWYQQALGQGPEFLTYFQNEAQLDKSGLPSDRFFAERPEGSVSTLKIQRTQQEDSAVYLCASSLGRGRQPQHFGDGTRLSIL.

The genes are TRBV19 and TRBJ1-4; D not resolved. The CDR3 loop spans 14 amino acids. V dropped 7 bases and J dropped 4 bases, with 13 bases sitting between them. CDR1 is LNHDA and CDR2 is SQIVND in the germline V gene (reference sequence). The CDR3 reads CASNPTIFNEKLFF. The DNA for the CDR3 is TGTGCCAGTAATCCCACTATCTTTAATGAAAAACTGTTTTTT. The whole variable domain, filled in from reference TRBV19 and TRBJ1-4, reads DGGITQSPKYLFRKEGQNVTLSCEQNLNHDAMYWYRQDPGQGLRLIYYSQIVNDFQKGDIAEGYSVSREKKESFPLTVTSAQKNPTAFYLCASNPTIFNEKLFFGSGTQLSVL.

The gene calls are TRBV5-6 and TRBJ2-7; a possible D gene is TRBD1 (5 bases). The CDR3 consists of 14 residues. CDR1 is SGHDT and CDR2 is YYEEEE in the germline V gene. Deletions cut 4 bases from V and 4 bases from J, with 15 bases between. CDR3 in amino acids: CASSPGPVGYEQYF. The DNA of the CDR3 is TGTGCCAGCAGCCCAGGGCCAGTGGGATACGAGCAGTACTTC.

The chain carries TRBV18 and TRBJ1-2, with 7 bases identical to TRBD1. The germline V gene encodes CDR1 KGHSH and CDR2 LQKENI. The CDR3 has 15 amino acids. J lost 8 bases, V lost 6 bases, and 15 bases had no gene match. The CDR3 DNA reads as TGTGCCAGCTCGTCAGAGACAGGGAAGTCGCGAGGCTACACCTTC. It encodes CASSSETGKSRGYTF.

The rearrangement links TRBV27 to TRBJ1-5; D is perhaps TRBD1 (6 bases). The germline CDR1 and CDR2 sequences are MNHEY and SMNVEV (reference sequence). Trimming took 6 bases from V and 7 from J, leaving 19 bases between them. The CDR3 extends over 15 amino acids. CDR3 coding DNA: TGTGCCAGCAGGGGCGGGGAGGGGGGAAACCAGCCCCAGCATTTT. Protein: CASRGGEGGNQPQHF.

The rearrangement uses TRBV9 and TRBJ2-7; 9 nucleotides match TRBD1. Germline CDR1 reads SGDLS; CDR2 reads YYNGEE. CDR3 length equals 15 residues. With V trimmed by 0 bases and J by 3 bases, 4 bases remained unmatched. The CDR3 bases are TGTGCCAGCAGCGTAGCGGGACAGGGAGGCTACGAGCAGTACTTC. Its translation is CASSVAGQGGYEQYF.

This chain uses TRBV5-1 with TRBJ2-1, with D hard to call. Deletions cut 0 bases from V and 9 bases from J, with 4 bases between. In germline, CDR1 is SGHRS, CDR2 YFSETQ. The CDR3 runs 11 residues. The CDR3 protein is CASSLESEQFF. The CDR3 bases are TGCGCCAGCAGCTTGGAGAGTGAGCAGTTCTTC.

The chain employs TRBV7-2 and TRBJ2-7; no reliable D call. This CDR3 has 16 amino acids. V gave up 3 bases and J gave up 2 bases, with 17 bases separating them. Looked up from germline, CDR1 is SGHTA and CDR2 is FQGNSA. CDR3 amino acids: CASSLSSRSPPYEQYF. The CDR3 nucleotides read TGTGCCAGCAGCTTGAGTAGCCGGAGCCCCCCCTACGAGCAGTACTTC. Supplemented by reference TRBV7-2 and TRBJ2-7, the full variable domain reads GAGVSQSPSNKVTEKGKDVELRCDPISGHTALYWYRQSLGQGLEFLIYFQGNSAPDKSGLPSDRFSAERTGGSVSTLTIQRTQQEDSAVYLCASSLSSRSPPYEQYFGPGTRLTVT.

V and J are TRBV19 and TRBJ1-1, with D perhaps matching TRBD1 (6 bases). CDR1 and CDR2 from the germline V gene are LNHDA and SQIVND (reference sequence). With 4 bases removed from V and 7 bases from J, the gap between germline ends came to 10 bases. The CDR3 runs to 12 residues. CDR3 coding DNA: TGTGCCAGTAGTAAGAGGGGGAGTGAAGCTTTCTTT. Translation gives CASSKRGSEAFF.

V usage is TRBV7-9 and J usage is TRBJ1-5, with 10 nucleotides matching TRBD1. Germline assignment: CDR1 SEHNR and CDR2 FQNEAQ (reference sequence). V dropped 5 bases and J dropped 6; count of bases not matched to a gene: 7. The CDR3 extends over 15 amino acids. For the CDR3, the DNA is TGTGCCAGCAGCCCAGCAGGGACAGGGGTTCAGCCCCAGCATTTT. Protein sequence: CASSPAGTGVQPQHF.

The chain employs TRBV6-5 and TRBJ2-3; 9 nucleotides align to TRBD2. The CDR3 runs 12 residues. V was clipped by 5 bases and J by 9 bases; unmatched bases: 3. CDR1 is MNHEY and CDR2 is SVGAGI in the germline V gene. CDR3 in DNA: TGTGCCAGCAGTAATAGCGGGAGAACGCAGTATTTT. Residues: CASSNSGRTQYF.

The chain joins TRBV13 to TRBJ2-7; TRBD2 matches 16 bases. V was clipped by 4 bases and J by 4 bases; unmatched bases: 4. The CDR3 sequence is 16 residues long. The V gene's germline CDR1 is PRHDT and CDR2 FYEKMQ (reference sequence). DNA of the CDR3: TGTGCCAGCAGCTCGGGACTAGCGGGAGGGGTTTACGAGCAGTACTTC. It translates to CASSSGLAGGVYEQYF. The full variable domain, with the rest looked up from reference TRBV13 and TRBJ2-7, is AAGVIQSPRHLIKEKRETATLKCYPIPRHDTVYWYQQGPGQDPQFLISFYEKMQSDKGSIPDRFSAQQFSDYHSELNMSSLELGDSALYFCASSSGLAGGVYEQYFGPGTRLTVT.

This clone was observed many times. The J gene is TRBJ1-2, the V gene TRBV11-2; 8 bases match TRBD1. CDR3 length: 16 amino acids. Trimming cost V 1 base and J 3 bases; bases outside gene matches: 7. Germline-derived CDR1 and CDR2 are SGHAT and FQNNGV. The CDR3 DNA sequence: TGTGCCAGCAGCTTAGCAGGACAGGGCTTCTACTATGGCTACACCTTC. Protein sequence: CASSLAGQGFYYGYTF.

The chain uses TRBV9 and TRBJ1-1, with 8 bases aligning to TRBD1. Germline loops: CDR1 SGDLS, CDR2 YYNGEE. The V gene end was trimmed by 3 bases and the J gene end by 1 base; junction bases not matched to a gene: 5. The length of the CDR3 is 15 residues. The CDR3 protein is CASSGQGAPNTEAFF. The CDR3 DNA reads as TGTGCCAGCAGCGGTCAGGGGGCCCCGAACACTGAAGCTTTCTTT.

CDR3: CASSAPDRALWNEQFF. In nucleotides, the CDR3 is TGTGCCAGCAGCGCCCCGGACAGGGCGCTCTGGAATGAGCAGTTCTTC. V and J are TRBV9 and TRBJ2-1, with 8 bases that match TRBD1. Germline trimming cut 3 bases from V and 7 bases from J; bases unmatched to any gene: 12. The CDR3 covers 16 residues. Per germline, CDR1 SGDLS and CDR2 YYNGEE.

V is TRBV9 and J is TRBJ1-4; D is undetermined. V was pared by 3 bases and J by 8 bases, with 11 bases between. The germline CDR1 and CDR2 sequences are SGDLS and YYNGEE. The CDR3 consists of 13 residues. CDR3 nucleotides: TGTGCCAGCAGCGCAAACCCGGAGGAAAAACTGTTTTTT. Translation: CASSANPEEKLFF.

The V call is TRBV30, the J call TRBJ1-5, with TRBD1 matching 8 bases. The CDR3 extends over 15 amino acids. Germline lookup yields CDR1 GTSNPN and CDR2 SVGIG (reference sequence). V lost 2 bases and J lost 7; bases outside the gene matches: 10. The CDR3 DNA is TGTGCCTGGAGTCCCGGGACAGGCGATTGGCAGCCCCAGCATTTT. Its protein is CAWSPGTGDWQPQHF.